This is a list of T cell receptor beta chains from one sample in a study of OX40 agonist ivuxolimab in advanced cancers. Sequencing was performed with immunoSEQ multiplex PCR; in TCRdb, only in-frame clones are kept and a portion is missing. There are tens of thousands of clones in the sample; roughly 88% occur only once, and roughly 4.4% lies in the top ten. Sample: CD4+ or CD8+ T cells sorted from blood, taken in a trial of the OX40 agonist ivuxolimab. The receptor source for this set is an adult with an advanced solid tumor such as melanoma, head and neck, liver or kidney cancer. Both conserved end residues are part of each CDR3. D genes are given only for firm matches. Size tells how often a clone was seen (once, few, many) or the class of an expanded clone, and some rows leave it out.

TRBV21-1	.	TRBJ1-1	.	CASSKVKGSAFF	TGTGCCAGCAGCAAAGTGAAAGGGTCAGCTTTCTTT
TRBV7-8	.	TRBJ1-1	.	CASRTQGGFTEAFF	TGTGCCAGCAGGACACAGGGAGGGTTCACTGAAGCTTTCTTT
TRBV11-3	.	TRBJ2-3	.	CASSVEEVSRTDTQYF	TGTGCCAGCAGCGTTGAGGAAGTCAGTCGGACAGATACGCAGTATTTT
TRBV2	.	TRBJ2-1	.	CASGPDNEQFF	TGTGCCAGCGGCCCTGACAATGAGCAGTTCTTC
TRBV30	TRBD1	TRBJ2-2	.	CAWSPGTAGGELFF	TGTGCCTGGAGCCCCGGGACAGCCGGCGGGGAGCTGTTTTTT
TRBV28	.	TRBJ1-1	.	CASSSSGTFTNTEAFF	TGTGCCAGCAGTTCATCCGGGACTTTCACTAACACTGAAGCTTTCTTT
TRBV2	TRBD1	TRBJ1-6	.	CASSEGQGNSPLHF	TGTGCCAGCAGTGAAGGACAGGGAAATTCACCCCTCCACTTT
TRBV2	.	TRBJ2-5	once	CASILGGTQYF	TGTGCCAGCATCTTGGGGGGGACCCAGTACTTC
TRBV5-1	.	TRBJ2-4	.	CASSAARGDIQYF	TGCGCCAGCAGCGCGGCCAGGGGAGACATTCAGTACTTC
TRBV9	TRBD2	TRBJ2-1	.	CASSWGGLALYNEQFF	TGTGCCAGCAGCTGGGGAGGGCTAGCGCTCTACAATGAGCAGTTCTTC
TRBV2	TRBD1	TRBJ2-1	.	CASSEHQDRVIPYNEQFF	TGTGCCAGCAGTGAACACCAGGACAGGGTGATTCCCTACAATGAGCAGTTCTTC
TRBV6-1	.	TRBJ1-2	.	CAISQVAGYGYTF	TGTGCCATCAGTCAGGTGGCTGGGTATGGCTACACCTTC
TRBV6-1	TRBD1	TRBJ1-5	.	CASRAQGAMTQPQHF	TGTGCCAGCAGAGCTCAGGGGGCGATGACTCAGCCCCAGCATTTT
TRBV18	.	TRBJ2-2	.	CASSPRDTGELFF	TGTGCCAGCTCACCACGGGACACCGGGGAGCTGTTTTTT
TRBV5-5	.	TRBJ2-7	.	CASAISPSYEQYF	TGTGCCAGTGCAATCTCACCCTCCTACGAGCAGTACTTC
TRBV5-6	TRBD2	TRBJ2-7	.	CASSLKRRSGLATYEQYF	TGTGCCAGCAGCTTGAAGAGACGGAGCGGACTAGCGACCTACGAGCAGTACTTC
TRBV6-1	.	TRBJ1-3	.	CASTRISGNTIYF	TGTGCCAGCACCCGAATATCTGGAAACACCATATATTTT
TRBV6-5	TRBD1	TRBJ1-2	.	CASSLEGARYGYTF	TGTGCCAGCAGTTTAGAGGGGGCCCGATATGGCTACACCTTC
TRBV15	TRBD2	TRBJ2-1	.	CATTGLDGGSYNEQFF	TGTGCCACCACGGGACTAGATGGGGGCTCCTACAATGAGCAGTTCTTC
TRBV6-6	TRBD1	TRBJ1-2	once	CASRNTGTGSGYTF	TGTGCCAGCAGGAACACCGGGACAGGGAGTGGCTACACCTTC
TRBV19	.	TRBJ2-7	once	CASQQRGGYEQYF	TGTGCCAGCCAGCAGAGAGGTGGGTACGAGCAGTACTTC
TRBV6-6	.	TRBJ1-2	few	CASSPQGGGYTF	TGTGCCAGCAGTCCACAGGGCGGTGGCTACACCTTC
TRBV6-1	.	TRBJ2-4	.	CASSEAGGNIQYF	TGTGCCAGCAGTGAAGCGGGGGGAAACATTCAGTACTTC
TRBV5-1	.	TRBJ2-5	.	CASSPFMSAEETQYF	TGCGCCAGCAGCCCCTTCATGAGCGCGGAAGAGACCCAGTACTTC
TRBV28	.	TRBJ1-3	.	CASSLQGRNTIYF	TGTGCCAGCAGTTTACAGGGCCGAAACACCATATATTTT
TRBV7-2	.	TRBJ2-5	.	CASSLFGEVRETQYF	TGTGCCAGCAGCTTATTCGGTGAAGTAAGGGAGACCCAGTACTTC